This paragraph covers one T cell receptor (beta chain) sequence. Antigen unknown. The data were taken from a study of immune evolution from preneoplasia to lung adenocarcinoma. Histologic diagnosis was independently verified by two lung pathologists. Clones were sequenced by immunoSEQ multiplex PCR, and TCRdb holds only the in-frame ones, with some missing. The table includes some 5,000 clones, about three quarters detected once. Study-wide points: Top clone frequencies peaked in normal lung, apparently declining through invasive adenocarcinoma. Compared with EGFR-mutant or double wild-type lesions, KRAS-mutant nodules were more clonal. Later-stage lesions seemingly showed higher T cell density and diversity than normal lung.

Sequenced material: FFPE lung adenocarcinoma in situ tissue. The TCR sequence derives from a person aged 55-85 years with lung adenocarcinoma.

The CDR3 sequence: CASSLLGGATGELFF. As DNA, the CDR3 is TGTGCCAGCAGCTTACTTGGCGGGGCCACCGGGGAGCTGTTTTTT. The V and J genes are TRBV7-2 and TRBJ2-2; D is perhaps TRBD2 (6 bases). This CDR3 contains 15 residues. Trimming took 2 bases from V and 4 from J, leaving 11 bases between them. Germline V CDR1 and CDR2: SGHTA, FQGNSA.